Shown below are 30 T cell receptor beta chains from a single sample sequenced in a study of T-cell reconstitution after alpha-beta-depleted transplantation in children. Unique molecular identifiers were built into the TCRbeta library. TCRdb reanalysed the PCR reads using MiXCR and keeps one entry per CDR3 protein. Of some 120,000 distinct CDR3 sequences in the sample, 10% were seen once. Sample: PBMCs, taken before TCRalphabeta/CD19-depleted stem cell transplant. The receptors originated from a boy aged 2 to 10 with acute lymphoblastic leukemia, due to receive a stem cell transplant.

The chain joins TRBV5-6 to TRBJ1-2; D remains unclear. Trimming shortened V by 4 bases and J by 2 bases, and 6 bases separated the two germline ends. CDR1 is SGHDT and CDR2 is YYEEEE in the germline V gene. The CDR3 extends over 12 amino acids. The CDR3 here is CASSGVNYGYTF. The CDR3, as DNA: TGTGCCAGCAGCGGGGTAAACTATGGCTACACCTTC.

This clonotype was counted between two and nine times. The J gene is TRBJ2-1, the V gene TRBV3-1; D possibly corresponds to TRBD2 (6 bases). Germline CDR1 LGHDT, CDR2 YNNKEL (reference sequence). The ends were cut back, 5 bases at V and 5 bases at J, with 19 bases in the middle. This CDR3 has 16 amino acids. The CDR3 sequence is CASSKTRLRRDNEQFF. CDR3 DNA: TGTGCCAGCAGCAAAACCCGACTAAGGAGGGACAATGAGCAGTTCTTC.

The V gene is TRBV6-8, the J gene TRBJ1-6, with D unresolved. Deletions cut 8 bases from V and 0 bases from J, with 14 bases between. Per the germline V gene, CDR1 is MNHGY and CDR2 is SAAAGT. This CDR3 spans 16 amino acids. The CDR3 DNA reads as TGTGCCAGCGCCGAAGTCTGGAGCTCCTATAATTCACCCCTCCACTTT. Its translation: CASAEVWSSYNSPLHF.

V usage is TRBV28 and J usage is TRBJ2-7; D perhaps matches TRBD1 (6 bases). V was trimmed by 5 bases and J by 3 bases, leaving 26 bases between them. Germline V CDR1 and CDR2: MDHEN, SYDVKM. The CDR3 sequence is 18 residues long. Here the CDR3 reads CASSARDIFNARDYEQYF. The CDR3 nucleotides are TGTGCCAGCAGTGCCCGGGACATCTTCAATGCTAGGGACTACGAGCAGTACTTC.

This clonotype was recorded a few times. The DNA of the CDR3 is TGTGCCAGCAGCCTGCGGGACTTTGGGAGAACTGAAGCTTTCTTT. Its translation is CASSLRDFGRTEAFF. The rearrangement joins TRBV21-1 to TRBJ1-1. TRBV21-1 is described as a pseudogene. The CDR3 sequence is 15 residues long.

The chain joins TRBV18 to TRBJ1-2, with D uncertain. Per the germline V gene, CDR1 is KGHSH and CDR2 is LQKENI. V was shortened by 1 base and J by 14 bases, with 20 bases between the two germline ends. There are 14 residues in the CDR3. DNA of the CDR3: TGTGCCAGCTCACCACAGTCTTCGGCAGACCTCAATACCTTC. Its protein is CASSPQSSADLNTF. The full variable domain, rest sourced from reference TRBV18 and TRBJ1-2, is NAGVMQNPRHLVRRRGQEARLRCSPMKGHSHVYWYRQLPEEGLKFMVYLQKENIIDESGMPKERFSAEFPKEGPSILRIQQVVRGDSAAYFCASSPQSSADLNTFGSGTRLTVV.

This clonotype has just a few counts. The V call is TRBV7-9, the J call TRBJ2-7; TRBD2 matches 11 bases. The CDR3 has 17 residues. In germline, CDR1 is SEHNR, CDR2 FQNEAQ (reference sequence). The trim removed 7 bases at V and 4 bases at J, leaving 15 bases unmatched. The CDR3 bases are TGTGCCAGCACCCAGAGGGGGGGGACTAGCGGATTTTACGAGCAGTACTTC. This translates into CASTQRGGTSGFYEQYF.

Turning to this clonotype: A read error may produce the germline difference seen at one junction end. The chain links TRBV20-1 to TRBJ2-1, with TRBD2 matching 8 bases. This CDR3 has 12 residues. Germline CDR1 is DFQATT and CDR2 is SNEGSKA (reference sequence). This CDR3 is CSARVLSTSVVF. The DNA for the CDR3 is TGCAGTGCTAGAGTTCTTTCGACTAGCGTGGTCTTC.

The CDR3 DNA reads TGCGCCAGCAGCTTGACAAATAACTATGGCTACACCTTC. Its translation: CASSLTNNYGYTF. The chain combines TRBV5-1 with TRBJ1-2, with unresolved D. CDR3 length: 13 residues. The V end was cut by 1 base, the J end by 1 base, with 5 bases between. Per the germline V gene, CDR1 is SGHRS and CDR2 is YFSETQ.

This clonotype was seen a few times. The chain joins TRBV7-3 to TRBJ1-1; D gene uncertain. Germline CDR1 SGHTA, CDR2 FQGTGA. The CDR3 sequence is 14 residues long. V lost 5 bases to trimming and J lost 6 bases, with 16 bases between them. The CDR3 coding sequence is TGTGCCAGCAGCCGATCCTCAGGTGGGGCTGAAGCTTTCTTT. It codes for CASSRSSGGAEAFF. Complete variable domain (other parts from reference TRBV7-3 and TRBJ1-1): GAGVSQTPSNKVTEKGKYVELRCDPISGHTALYWYRQSLGQGPEFLIYFQGTGAADDSGLPNDRFFAVRPEGSVSTLKIQRTERGDSAVYLCASSRSSGGAEAFFGQGTRLTVV.

The rearrangement uses TRBV30 and TRBJ1-1; a possible D gene is TRBD1 (5 bases). This CDR3 has 12 amino acids. The V gene's germline CDR1 is GTSNPN and CDR2 SVGIG (reference sequence). V shed 2 bases and J shed 13 bases, with 17 bases lying between them. The CDR3 nucleotides are TGTGCCTGGAGTTTCGACAGTCCCCCTTATTTCTTT. This translates into CAWSFDSPPYFF.

This clonotype was picked up many times. The rearrangement joins TRBV20-1 to TRBJ2-5, with D perhaps TRBD1 (5 bases). Deletions cut 3 bases from V and 5 bases from J, with 19 bases between. The CDR3 length is 15 residues. Looked up from germline, CDR1 is DFQATT and CDR2 is SNEGSKA (reference sequence). The DNA for the CDR3 is TGCAGTGCTAGTTTATTAGGGGTGGTTTGGGAGACCCAGTACTTC. It codes for CSASLLGVVWETQYF.

This clonotype came up a few times. The J gene is TRBJ2-3, the V gene TRBV20-1, with a possible D match to TRBD1 (6 bases). The CDR3 is 14 amino acids. Germline CDR1 and CDR2: DFQATT and SNEGSKA (reference sequence). Between the trimmed V and J ends, which lost 3 bases and 2 bases, there was a span of 12 bases. The CDR3 DNA reads as TGCAGTGCTAGGGTTTCAGGGGCCACAGATACGCAGTATTTT. Translated: CSARVSGATDTQYF.

V gene TRBV29-1 combines with J gene TRBJ1-1, with a tentative D call TRBD1 (5 bases). CDR1 and CDR2 (germline): SQVTM, ANQGSEA. The V gene lost 4 bases and the J gene lost 3 bases, with 9 bases spanning the gap. This CDR3 is 12 amino acids long. CDR3 sequence reads: CSVAGLDTEAFF. CDR3 bases: TGCAGCGTTGCGGGGCTTGACACTGAAGCTTTCTTT.

The sample holds a few counts of this clonotype. This sequence joins TRBV27 and TRBJ2-7; 9 bases line up with TRBD1. Germline trimming cut 6 bases from V and 2 bases from J; bases unmatched to any gene: 2. The CDR3 totals 13 residues. The germline gives CDR1 MNHEY, CDR2 SMNVEV (reference sequence). This CDR3 is CASRTGGAYEQYF. The CDR3 DNA reads as TGTGCCAGCAGAACAGGGGGCGCCTACGAGCAGTACTTC.

This chain joins TRBV2 and TRBJ2-3; D is uncertain. Trimming shortened V by 7 bases and J by 3 bases, and 5 bases separated the two germline ends. CDR3 size: 11 residues. CDR1 and CDR2 from the germline V gene are SNHLY and FYNNEI. This CDR3 is CASKKTDTQYF. The CDR3 DNA reads TGTGCCAGCAAGAAAACAGATACGCAGTATTTT.

The table lists this clonotype with a few counts. CDR3 nucleotides: TGTGCCAGCAGCGGGGGGCCCGGACAGGGTATAGCCGGGGAGCTGTTTTTT. Its translation is CASSGGPGQGIAGELFF. The genes are TRBV7-9 and TRBJ2-2; 8 nucleotides line up with TRBD1. This CDR3 spans 17 amino acids. V lost 5 bases to trimming and J lost 6 bases; unmatched junction nucleotides: 14. Germline CDR1 is SEHNR and CDR2 is FQNEAQ (reference sequence).

This clonotype was seen a handful of times. The chain couples TRBV4-1 to TRBJ2-2, with no clear D. Trimming took off 0 bases at V and 5 bases at J, with 13 bases between the two ends. The CDR3 is 16 amino acids. Germline V gene data show CDR1 as MGHRA and CDR2 as YSYEKL. The CDR3 DNA reads as TGCGCCAGCAGCCAAGAGGATCTACGTCGGACCGGGGAGCTGTTTTTT. It specifies CASSQEDLRRTGELFF.

The rearrangement uses TRBV5-6 and TRBJ1-2; D uncertain. The ends were cut back, 3 bases at V and 1 base at J, with 4 bases in the middle. From germline, CDR1 is SGHDT and CDR2 YYEEEE. The CDR3 is 12 amino acids. The CDR3: CASSYNNYGYTF. In DNA, the CDR3 is TGTGCCAGCAGCTACAATAACTATGGCTACACCTTC.

The table lists this clonotype with a few counts. The chain recombines TRBV15 with TRBJ2-5; D might be TRBD2 (6 bases). The length of the CDR3 is 14 residues. Trimming removed 2 bases from V and 5 bases from J, with 12 bases in between. Looked up from germline, CDR1 is LNHNV and CDR2 is YYDKDF (reference sequence). The CDR3 sequence is CATSRSREWETQYF. CDR3 DNA: TGTGCCACCAGCAGAAGCCGGGAGTGGGAGACCCAGTACTTC.

This clonotype has just a few counts. J is TRBJ2-1 and V is TRBV6-5, with 9 bases that match TRBD1. The CDR3 totals 16 residues. After removal of 2 bases from V and 4 bases from J, the junction contained 6 bases not matched to a gene. The germline V gene encodes CDR1 MNHEY and CDR2 SVGAGI. The CDR3 DNA reads as TGTGCCAGCAGTTACCCAAGGACAGGGGTATACAATGAGCAGTTCTTC. Its translation is CASSYPRTGVYNEQFF.

V gene TRBV18 combines with J gene TRBJ2-7; D might be TRBD1 (5 bases). CDR3 length equals 12 residues. Germline-derived CDR1 and CDR2 are KGHSH and LQKENI. V gave up 6 bases and J gave up 1 base, with 7 bases separating them. The CDR3 here is CASSRQSYEQYF. DNA for the CDR3: TGTGCCAGCTCCAGACAGTCCTACGAGCAGTACTTC.

There are many counts of this clonotype. The CDR3 spells CASSTRLAGLSYEQYF. The DNA of the CDR3 is TGTGCCAGCAGTACCCGACTAGCGGGCCTCTCCTACGAGCAGTACTTC. This rearrangement joins TRBV27 to TRBJ2-7; the match to TRBD2 covers 10 bases. V shed 5 bases, J shed 0 bases, and the junction held 7 bases outside the gene matches. The CDR3 contains 16 residues. Germline V lookup: CDR1 MNHEY, CDR2 SMNVEV (reference sequence).

The chain joins TRBV5-1 to TRBJ2-3; TRBD1 might be the D (7 bases). V lost 5 bases and J lost 3, with 16 bases in between. The CDR3 runs to 15 residues. Per germline, CDR1 SGHRS and CDR2 YFSETQ. For the CDR3, the DNA is TGCGCCAGCAGGCGGGACAGAAGCCTAACAGATACGCAGTATTTT. The encoded protein is CASRRDRSLTDTQYF. Using reference TRBV5-1 and TRBJ2-3 for the parts outside the CDR3, the full variable domain is KAGVTQTPRYLIKTRGQQVTLSCSPISGHRSVSWYQQTPGQGLQFLFEYFSETQRNKGNFPGRFSGRQFSNSRSEMNVSTLELGDSALYLCASRRDRSLTDTQYFGPGTRLTVL.

This clonotype was found many times. This rearrangement joins TRBV20-1 to TRBJ2-1, with 13 bases matching TRBD2. V lost 8 bases and J lost 3; bases outside the gene matches: 1. The germline CDR1 and CDR2 sequences are DFQATT and SNEGSKA (reference sequence). The CDR3 contains 13 residues. This CDR3 is CSRLAGGYNEQFF. The DNA of the CDR3 is TGCAGTAGACTAGCGGGAGGCTACAATGAGCAGTTCTTC.

The CDR3 loop is CASSPFDTRGQAAGGYTF. In nucleotides, the CDR3 is TGTGCCAGCAGCCCCTTCGACACAAGAGGACAGGCGGCGGGGGGCTACACCTTC. The chain links TRBV4-2 to TRBJ1-2; 7 positions match TRBD1. Germline assignment: CDR1 LGHNA and CDR2 YNFKEQ. Unmatched junction bases numbered 22, after V lost 4 bases and J lost 8 bases. The CDR3 covers 18 residues.

The V call is TRBV6-1, the J call TRBJ2-1; D gene ambiguous. CDR1 is MNHNS and CDR2 is SASEGT in the germline V gene. This CDR3 comprises 16 residues. Between the trimmed V and J ends, which lost 4 bases and 8 bases, there was a span of 21 bases. The CDR3 bases are TGTGCCAGCAGTGTGGGAACGGGCCTTCGGGTCTATGAGCAGTTCTTC. The encoded protein is CASSVGTGLRVYEQFF.

The rearrangement links TRBV3-1 to TRBJ2-5; 7 bases map to TRBD2. V lost 1 base and J lost 3; bases outside the gene matches: 8. CDR1 is LGHDT, CDR2 YNNKEL, per germline (reference sequence). This CDR3 is built from 16 residues. CDR3 DNA sequence: TGTGCCAGCAGCCAAGTATCAGCGGGACTAAAAGAGACCCAGTACTTC. Amino acids: CASSQVSAGLKETQYF.

J is TRBJ1-5 and V is TRBV12-3 or TRBV12-4; D is unclear. The CDR3 length is 15 residues. V dropped 5 bases and J dropped 0 bases, with 11 bases sitting between them. The CDR3 nucleotides read TGTGCCAGCAGTCTCTTAGGTCTTAGCAATCAGCCCCAGCATTTT. It yields the protein CASSLLGLSNQPQHF.

The J gene is TRBJ1-3, the V gene TRBV5-1; TRBD1 agrees at 12 bases. Trimming removed 1 base from V and 2 bases from J; junction bases left unmatched: 4. Germline CDR1 and CDR2: SGHRS and YFSETQ. The CDR3 runs to 17 residues. The CDR3 region is CASSLPGTGGAGNTIYF. CDR3 DNA sequence: TGCGCCAGCAGCTTGCCCGGGACAGGGGGCGCTGGAAACACCATATATTTT. The full variable domain, rest sourced from reference TRBV5-1 and TRBJ1-3, is KAGVTQTPRYLIKTRGQQVTLSCSPISGHRSVSWYQQTPGQGLQFLFEYFSETQRNKGNFPGRFSGRQFSNSRSEMNVSTLELGDSALYLCASSLPGTGGAGNTIYFGEGSWLTVV.